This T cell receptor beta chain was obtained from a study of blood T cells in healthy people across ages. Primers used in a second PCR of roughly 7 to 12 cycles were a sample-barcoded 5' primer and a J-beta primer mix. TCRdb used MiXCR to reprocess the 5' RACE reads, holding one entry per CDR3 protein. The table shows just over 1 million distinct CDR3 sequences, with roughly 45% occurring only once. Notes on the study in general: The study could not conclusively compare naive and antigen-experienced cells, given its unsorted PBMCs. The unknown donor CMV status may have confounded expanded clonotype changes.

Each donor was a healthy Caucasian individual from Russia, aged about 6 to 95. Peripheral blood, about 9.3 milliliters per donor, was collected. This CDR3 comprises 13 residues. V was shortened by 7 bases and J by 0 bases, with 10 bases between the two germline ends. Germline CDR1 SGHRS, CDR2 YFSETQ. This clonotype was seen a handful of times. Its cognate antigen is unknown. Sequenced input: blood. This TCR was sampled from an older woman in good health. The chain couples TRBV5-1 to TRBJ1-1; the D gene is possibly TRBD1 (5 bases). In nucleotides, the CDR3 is TGCGCCAGCGGGGGTCCGATGAACACTGAAGCTTTCTTT. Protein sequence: CASGGPMNTEAFF.